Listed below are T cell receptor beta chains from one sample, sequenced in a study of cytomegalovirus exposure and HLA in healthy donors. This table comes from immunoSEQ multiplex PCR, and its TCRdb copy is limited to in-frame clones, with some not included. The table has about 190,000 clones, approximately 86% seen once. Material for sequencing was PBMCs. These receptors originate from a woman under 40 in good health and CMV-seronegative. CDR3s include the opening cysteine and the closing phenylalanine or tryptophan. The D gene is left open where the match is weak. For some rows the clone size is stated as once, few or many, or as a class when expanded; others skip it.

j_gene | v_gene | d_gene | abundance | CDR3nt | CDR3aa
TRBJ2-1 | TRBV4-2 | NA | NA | TGTGCCAGCAGCCAAGAGGAGGGGGGGCGAAATGAGCAGTTCTTC | CASSQEEGGRNEQFF
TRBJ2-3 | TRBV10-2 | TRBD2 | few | TGCGCCAGCAGTGGGCAGCGGGGGGGCCTAGGTACAGATACGCAGTATTTT | CASSGQRGGLGTDTQYF
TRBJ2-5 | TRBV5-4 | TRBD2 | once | TGTGCCAGCAGCTTGGTGCGGGGGGGCAAAGAGACCCAGTACTTC | CASSLVRGGKETQYF
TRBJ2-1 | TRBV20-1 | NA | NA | TGCAGTGCAATGAGTAACGTTGAGCAGTTCTTC | CSAMSNVEQFF
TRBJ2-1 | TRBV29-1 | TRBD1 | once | TGCAGCGGTCGACAGGGACGGTCCTACAATGAGCAGTTCTTC | CSGRQGRSYNEQFF
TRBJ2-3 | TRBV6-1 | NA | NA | TGTGCCAGCGCGGACAGCCACTCGGGAGATACGCAGTATTTT | CASADSHSGDTQYF
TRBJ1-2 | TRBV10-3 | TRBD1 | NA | TGTGCCATCAGTGCACAGGGGGGCTATGGCTACACCTTC | CAISAQGGYGYTF
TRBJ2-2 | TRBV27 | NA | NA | TGTGCCAGCACAAAGGACAGATCCACCGGGGAGCTGTTTTTT | CASTKDRSTGELFF
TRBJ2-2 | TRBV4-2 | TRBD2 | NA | TGTGCCAGCACCCTACTAGCGGGAGGGCGCACCGGGGAGCTGTTTTTT | CASTLLAGGRTGELFF
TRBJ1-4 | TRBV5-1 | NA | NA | TGCGTCAGCAGCTTGAGTGGGGGCGACAGAAATGAAAAACTGTTTTTT | CVSSLSGGDRNEKLFF
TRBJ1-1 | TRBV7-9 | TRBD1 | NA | TGTGCCAGCAGCCAACCGACAGGGGGCGCGGGTGAAGCTTTCTTT | CASSQPTGGAGEAFF
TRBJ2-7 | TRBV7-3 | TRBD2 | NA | TGTGCCAGCAGCCCAAACGCGGGGGAGGCGTACGAGCAGTACTTC | CASSPNAGEAYEQYF
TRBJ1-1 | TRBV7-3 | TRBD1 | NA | TGTGCCAGCAGCTCCCAACAGGGGCATACTGAAGCTTTCTTT | CASSSQQGHTEAFF
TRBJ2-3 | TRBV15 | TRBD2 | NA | TGTGCCACCAGCAGAGACACTCCGGGACTAGCGGGAGGGGCAGATACGCAGTATTTT | CATSRDTPGLAGGADTQYF
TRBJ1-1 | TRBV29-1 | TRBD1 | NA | TGCAGCGTTGCCTTGGGACAGCTGAACACTGAAGCTTTCTTT | CSVALGQLNTEAFF
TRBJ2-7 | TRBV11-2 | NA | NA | TGTGCCAGCAGCTTAGATCTAGGGACATCGGTCGTGCAGTACTTC | CASSLDLGTSVVQYF
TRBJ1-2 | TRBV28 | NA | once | TGTGCCAGCAGTTCCCCGAACGGTGGCTACACCTTC | CASSSPNGGYTF
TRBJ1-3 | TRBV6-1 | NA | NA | TGTGCCAGCAGCACTACAGGGAGCTCTGGAAACACCATATATTTT | CASSTTGSSGNTIYF
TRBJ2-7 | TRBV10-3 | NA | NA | TGTGCCATCAGTGAGGGAGGTTGGGGATACGAGCAGTACTTC | CAISEGGWGYEQYF
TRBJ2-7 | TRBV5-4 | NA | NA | TGTGCCAGCAGCGCTTTAACGAGGAACGAGCAGTACTTC | CASSALTRNEQYF
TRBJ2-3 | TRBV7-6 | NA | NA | TGTGCCAGCAGCTTAGAGGGGTGGGAGGGCACAGATACGCAGTATTTT | CASSLEGWEGTDTQYF
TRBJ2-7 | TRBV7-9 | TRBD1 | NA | TGTGCCAGCACTCCCCAAGGGGGCGACTACGAGCAGTACTTC | CASTPQGGDYEQYF
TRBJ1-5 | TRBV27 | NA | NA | TGTGCCAGCAGTACTCTCCGGGATTATTGGGTCGGCAATCAGCCCCAGCATTTT | CASSTLRDYWVGNQPQHF
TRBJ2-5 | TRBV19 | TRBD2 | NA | TGTGCCAGTAGTCCACGACTAGCGGAGACCCAGTACTTC | CASSPRLAETQYF
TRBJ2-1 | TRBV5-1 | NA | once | TGCGCCAGCAGGTCCTCTAGCTACAATGAGCAGTTCTTC | CASRSSSYNEQFF
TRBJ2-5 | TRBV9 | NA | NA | TGTGCCAGCAGCGTAGGGCGGATCCAAGAGACCCAGTACTTC | CASSVGRIQETQYF
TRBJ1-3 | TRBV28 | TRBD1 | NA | TGTGCCAGCAGTTTAGGAGGGACAGTCGGAAACACCATATATTTT | CASSLGGTVGNTIYF
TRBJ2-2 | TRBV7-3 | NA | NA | TGTGCCAGCAGCCCCCCGGGGAACACCGGGGAGCTGTTTTTT | CASSPPGNTGELFF
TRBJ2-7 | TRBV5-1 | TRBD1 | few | TGCGCCAGCAGCAAAGGACAGGGGTGGTCCTACGAGCAGTACTTC | CASSKGQGWSYEQYF
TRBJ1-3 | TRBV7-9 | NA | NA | TGTGCCAGCAGCCCAATCACGGTCGGAAACACCATATATTTT | CASSPITVGNTIYF
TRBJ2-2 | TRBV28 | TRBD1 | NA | TGTGCCAGCAAAAACAGGGGGCGGGAAACCGGGGAGCTGTTTTTT | CASKNRGRETGELFF
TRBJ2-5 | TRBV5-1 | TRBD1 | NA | TGCGCCAGCACCCTTCCCCGACAGGGGGCTGGTGAGACCCAGTACTTC | CASTLPRQGAGETQYF
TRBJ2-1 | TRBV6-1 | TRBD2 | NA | TGTGCCAGCAGTGAAGGACTAGCGGGGGCCTACAATGAGCAGTTCTTC | CASSEGLAGAYNEQFF
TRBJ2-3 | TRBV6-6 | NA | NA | TGTGCCAGCAGCAAGGATCTAGAGTCAGATACGCAGTATTTT | CASSKDLESDTQYF
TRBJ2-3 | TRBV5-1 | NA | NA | TGCGCCAGCAGCTCCGGGGGACCCCGCACAGATACGCAGTATTTT | CASSSGGPRTDTQYF
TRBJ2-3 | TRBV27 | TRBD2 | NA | TGTGCCAGCAGTCCCCTAGCGGGAGGGGGAACAGATACGCAGTATTTT | CASSPLAGGGTDTQYF
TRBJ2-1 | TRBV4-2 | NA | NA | TGTGCCAGCAGCCCCCCGTCGGGGTCAGTGCAGTTCTTC | CASSPPSGSVQFF
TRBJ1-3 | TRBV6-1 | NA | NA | TGTGCCAACATGACAGCCTCTGGAAACACCATATATTTT | CANMTASGNTIYF